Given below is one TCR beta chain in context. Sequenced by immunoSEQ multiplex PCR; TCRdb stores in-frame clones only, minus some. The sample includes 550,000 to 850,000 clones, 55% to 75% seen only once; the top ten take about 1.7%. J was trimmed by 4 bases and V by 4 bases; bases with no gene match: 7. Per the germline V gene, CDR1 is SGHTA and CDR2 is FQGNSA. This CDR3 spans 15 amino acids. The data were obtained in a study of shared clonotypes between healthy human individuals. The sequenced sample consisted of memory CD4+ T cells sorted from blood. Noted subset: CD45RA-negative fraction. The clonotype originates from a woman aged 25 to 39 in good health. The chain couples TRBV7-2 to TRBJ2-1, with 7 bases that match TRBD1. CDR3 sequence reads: CASSSKSGQYNEQFF. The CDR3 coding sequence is TGTGCCAGCAGCTCCAAGTCGGGACAGTACAATGAGCAGTTCTTC.